This record covers a single T cell receptor (beta chain). Its antigen is undetermined. This entry is derived from a study of a mutant IDH1 vaccine in newly diagnosed glioma. Whole-study context: Vaccines began 4-6 weeks after radiotherapy alone, or with temozolomide cycles. Standard pretreatment was either radiotherapy, temozolomide, or, for most, radiochemotherapy with temozolomide.

The CDR3 is 14 amino acids. Trimming took off 3 bases at V and 1 base at J, with 7 bases between the two ends. Germline V gene lookup returns CDR1 LNHDA and CDR2 SQIVND (reference sequence). Sample time point: week 11, during vaccination. It was 300 ug of mutant IDH1 20-mer peptide that made up each vaccine dose, given with topical imiquimod. TCRdb keeps only in-frame clones here, not all; method: immunoSEQ multiplex PCR. Here the sample spans roughly 62,000 clones, around 89% being singletons. The material was PBMCs, obtained from a glioma patient whose treatment included an IDH1 peptide vaccine. This TCR came from a man aged 35-49 years with glioma. The genes are TRBV19 and TRBJ1-5; D is unresolved. For the CDR3, the DNA is TGTGCCAGTAGTATTGTACAAAGCAATCAGCCCCAGCATTTT. Protein: CASSIVQSNQPQHF.